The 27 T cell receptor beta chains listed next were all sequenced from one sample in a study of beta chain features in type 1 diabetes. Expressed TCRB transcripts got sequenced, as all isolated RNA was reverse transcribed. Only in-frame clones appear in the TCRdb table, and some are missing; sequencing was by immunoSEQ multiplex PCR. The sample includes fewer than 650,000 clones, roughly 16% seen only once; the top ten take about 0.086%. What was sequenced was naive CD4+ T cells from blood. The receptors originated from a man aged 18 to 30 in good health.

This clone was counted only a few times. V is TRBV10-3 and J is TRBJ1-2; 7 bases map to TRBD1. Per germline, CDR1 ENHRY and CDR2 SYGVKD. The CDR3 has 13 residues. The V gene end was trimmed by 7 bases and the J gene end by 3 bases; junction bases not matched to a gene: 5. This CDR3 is CAITDRRDYGYTF. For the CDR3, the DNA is TGTGCCATCACGGACAGGAGGGACTATGGCTACACCTTC.

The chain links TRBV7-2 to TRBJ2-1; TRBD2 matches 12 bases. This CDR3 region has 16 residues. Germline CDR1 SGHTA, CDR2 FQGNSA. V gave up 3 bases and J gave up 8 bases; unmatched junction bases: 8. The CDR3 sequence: CASSFQRTSGTYEQFF. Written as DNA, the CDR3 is TGTGCCAGCAGCTTCCAGCGGACTAGCGGGACCTATGAGCAGTTCTTC.

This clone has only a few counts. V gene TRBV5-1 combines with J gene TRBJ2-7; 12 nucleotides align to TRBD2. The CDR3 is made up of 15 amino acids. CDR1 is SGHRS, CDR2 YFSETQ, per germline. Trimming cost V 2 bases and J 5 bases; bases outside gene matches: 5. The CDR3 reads CASSFPLAGGHEQYF. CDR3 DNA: TGCGCCAGCAGCTTCCCACTAGCGGGAGGCCACGAGCAGTACTTC.

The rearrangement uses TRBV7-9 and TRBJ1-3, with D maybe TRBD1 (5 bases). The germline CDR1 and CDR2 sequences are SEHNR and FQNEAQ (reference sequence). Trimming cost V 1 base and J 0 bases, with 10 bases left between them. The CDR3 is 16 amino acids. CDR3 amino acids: CASSLGQTASGNTIYF. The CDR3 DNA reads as TGTGCCAGCAGCTTAGGACAGACGGCCTCTGGAAACACCATATATTTT.

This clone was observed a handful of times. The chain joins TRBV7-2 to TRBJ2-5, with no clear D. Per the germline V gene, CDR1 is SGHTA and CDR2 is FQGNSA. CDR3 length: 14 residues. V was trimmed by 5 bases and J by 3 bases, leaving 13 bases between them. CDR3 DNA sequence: TGTGCCAGCAGCGCCTTAGGGCAGAAAGAGACCCAGTACTTC. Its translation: CASSALGQKETQYF.

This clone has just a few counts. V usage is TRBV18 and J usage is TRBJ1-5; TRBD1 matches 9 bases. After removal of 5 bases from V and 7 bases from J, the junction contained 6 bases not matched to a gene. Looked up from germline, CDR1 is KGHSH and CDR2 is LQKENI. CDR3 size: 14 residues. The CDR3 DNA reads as TGTGCCAGCTCAGGGGACAGGGAGAAGCAGCCCCAGCATTTT. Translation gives CASSGDREKQPQHF.

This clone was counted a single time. CDR3 in amino acids: CASSLAGSSRSSYTF. CDR3 sequence (DNA): TGTGCCAGCAGCTTAGCTGGGAGTTCTCGGTCGAGCTACACCTTC. The chain has TRBV7-8 and TRBJ1-2; unclear D gene. Trimming stripped 0 bases from V and 9 bases from J, with 17 bases between. CDR3 length equals 15 residues. Per the germline V gene, CDR1 is SGHVS and CDR2 is FQNEAQ.

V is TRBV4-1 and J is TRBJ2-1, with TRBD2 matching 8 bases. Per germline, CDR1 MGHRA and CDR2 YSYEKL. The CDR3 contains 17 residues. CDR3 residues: CAGGLAGQTSSYNEQFF. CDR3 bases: TGCGCGGGCGGGCTAGCGGGTCAAACCAGCTCCTACAATGAGCAGTTCTTC.

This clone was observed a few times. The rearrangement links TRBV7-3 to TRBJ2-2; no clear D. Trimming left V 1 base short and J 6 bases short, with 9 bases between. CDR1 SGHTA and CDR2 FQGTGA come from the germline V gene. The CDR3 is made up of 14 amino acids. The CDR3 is CASSLISGPGELFF. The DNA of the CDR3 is TGTGCCAGCAGCTTAATTTCAGGACCCGGGGAGCTGTTTTTT. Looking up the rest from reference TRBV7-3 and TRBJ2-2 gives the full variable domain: GAGVSQTPSNKVTEKGKYVELRCDPISGHTALYWYRQSLGQGPEFLIYFQGTGAADDSGLPNDRFFAVRPEGSVSTLKIQRTERGDSAVYLCASSLISGPGELFFGEGSRLTVL.

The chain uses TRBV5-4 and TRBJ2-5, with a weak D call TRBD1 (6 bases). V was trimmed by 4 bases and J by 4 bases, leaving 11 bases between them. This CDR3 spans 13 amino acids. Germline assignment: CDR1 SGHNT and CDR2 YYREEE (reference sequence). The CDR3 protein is CASSAQGRETQYF. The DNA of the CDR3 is TGTGCCAGCAGCGCACAGGGAAGAGAGACCCAGTACTTC.

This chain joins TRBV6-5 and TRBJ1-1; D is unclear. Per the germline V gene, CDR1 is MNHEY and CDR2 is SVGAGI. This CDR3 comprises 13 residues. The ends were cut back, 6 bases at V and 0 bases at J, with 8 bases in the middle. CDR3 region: CASRIQMNTEAFF. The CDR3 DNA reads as TGTGCCAGCAGGATCCAAATGAACACTGAAGCTTTCTTT.

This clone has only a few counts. CDR3 in amino acids: CASSQGLDTEAFF. The CDR3 nucleotides are TGTGCCAGCAGCCAGGGGTTGGACACTGAAGCTTTCTTT. V and J are TRBV14 and TRBJ1-1; no clear D. The V gene lost 3 bases and the J gene lost 3 bases, with 8 bases spanning the gap. The germline gives CDR1 SGHDN, CDR2 FVKESK. There are 13 residues in the CDR3.

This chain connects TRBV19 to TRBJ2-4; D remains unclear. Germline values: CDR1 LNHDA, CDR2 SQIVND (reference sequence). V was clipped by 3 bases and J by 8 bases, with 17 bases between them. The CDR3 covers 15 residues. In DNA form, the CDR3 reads TGTGCCAGTAGTATCAGGATATCTGTAGTAGACATTCAGTACTTC. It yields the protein CASSIRISVVDIQYF.

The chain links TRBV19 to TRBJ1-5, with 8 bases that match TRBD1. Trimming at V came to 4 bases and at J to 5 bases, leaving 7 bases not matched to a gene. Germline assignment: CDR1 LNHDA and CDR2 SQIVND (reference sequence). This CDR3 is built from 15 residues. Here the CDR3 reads CASSTVDRDHQPQHF. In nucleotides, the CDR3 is TGTGCCAGTAGTACTGTGGACAGGGACCATCAGCCCCAGCATTTT.

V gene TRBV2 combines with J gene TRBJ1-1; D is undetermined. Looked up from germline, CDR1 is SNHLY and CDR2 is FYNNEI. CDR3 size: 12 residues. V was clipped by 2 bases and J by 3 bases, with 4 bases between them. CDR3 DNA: TGTGCCAGCAGTGAATTTTACACTGAAGCTTTCTTT. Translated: CASSEFYTEAFF.

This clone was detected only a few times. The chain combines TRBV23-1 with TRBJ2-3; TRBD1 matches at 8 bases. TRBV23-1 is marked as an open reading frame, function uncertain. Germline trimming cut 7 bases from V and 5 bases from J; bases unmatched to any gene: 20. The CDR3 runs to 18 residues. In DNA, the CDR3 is TGCGCCAGCACAAGTCGGGATCAGGGGGCGGTTCCCAGAGATACGCAGTATTTT. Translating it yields CASTSRDQGAVPRDTQYF.

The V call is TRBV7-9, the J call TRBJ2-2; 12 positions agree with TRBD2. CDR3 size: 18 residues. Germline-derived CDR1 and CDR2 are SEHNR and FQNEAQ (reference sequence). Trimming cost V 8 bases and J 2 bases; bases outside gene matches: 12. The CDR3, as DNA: TGTGCCAGCCTAGCGGGAGGGCCCGACGGCCTTAACACCGGGGAGCTGTTTTTT. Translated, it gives CASLAGGPDGLNTGELFF.

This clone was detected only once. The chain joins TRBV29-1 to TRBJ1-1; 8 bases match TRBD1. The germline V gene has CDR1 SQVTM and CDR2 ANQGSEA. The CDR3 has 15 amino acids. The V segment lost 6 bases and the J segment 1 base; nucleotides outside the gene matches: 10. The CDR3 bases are TGCAGCGTCAGCCATTTCGACAGGGGGAACACTGAAGCTTTCTTT. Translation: CSVSHFDRGNTEAFF.

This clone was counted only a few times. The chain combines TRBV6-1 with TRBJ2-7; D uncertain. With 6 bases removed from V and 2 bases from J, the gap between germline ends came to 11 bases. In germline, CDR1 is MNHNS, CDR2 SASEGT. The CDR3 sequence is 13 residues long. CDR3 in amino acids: CASRRGRAYEQYF. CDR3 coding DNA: TGTGCCAGCAGACGCGGACGTGCCTACGAGCAGTACTTC.

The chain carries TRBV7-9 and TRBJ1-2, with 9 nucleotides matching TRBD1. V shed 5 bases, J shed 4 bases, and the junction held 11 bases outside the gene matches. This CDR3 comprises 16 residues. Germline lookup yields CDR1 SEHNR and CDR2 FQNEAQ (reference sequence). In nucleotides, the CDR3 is TGTGCCAGCAGCGTCCAACAGGGGGCCTCCCCCTATGGCTACACCTTC. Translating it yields CASSVQQGASPYGYTF. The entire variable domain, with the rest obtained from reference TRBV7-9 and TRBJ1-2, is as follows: DTGVSQNPRHKITKRGQNVTFRCDPISEHNRLYWYRQTLGQGPEFLTYFQNEAQLEKSRLLSDRFSAERPKGSFSTLEIQRTEQGDSAMYLCASSVQQGASPYGYTFGSGTRLTVV.

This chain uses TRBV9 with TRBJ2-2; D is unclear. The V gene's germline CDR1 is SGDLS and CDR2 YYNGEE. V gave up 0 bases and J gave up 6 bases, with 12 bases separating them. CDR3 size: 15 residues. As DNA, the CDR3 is TGTGCCAGCAGCGTAGCTGAAGGTCCGCCCGGGGAGCTGTTTTTT. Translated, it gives CASSVAEGPPGELFF.

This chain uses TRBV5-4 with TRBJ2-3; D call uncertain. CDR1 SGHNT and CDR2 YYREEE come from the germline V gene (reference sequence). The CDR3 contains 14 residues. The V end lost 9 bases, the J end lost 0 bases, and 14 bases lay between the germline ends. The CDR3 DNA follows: TGTGCCATCAAAGACCGTCCTAGCACAGATACGCAGTATTTT. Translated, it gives CAIKDRPSTDTQYF. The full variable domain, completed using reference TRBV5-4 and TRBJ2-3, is ETGVTQSPTHLIKTRGQQVTLRCSSQSGHNTVSWYQQALGQGPQFIFQYYREEENGRGNFPPRFSGLQFPNYSSELNVNALELDDSALYLCAIKDRPSTDTQYFGPGTRLTVL.

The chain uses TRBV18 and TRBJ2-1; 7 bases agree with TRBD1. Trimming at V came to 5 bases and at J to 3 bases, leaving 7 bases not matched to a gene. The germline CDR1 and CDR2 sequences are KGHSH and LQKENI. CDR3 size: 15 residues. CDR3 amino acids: CASSGPGGIYNEQFF. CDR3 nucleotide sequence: TGTGCCAGCTCAGGCCCAGGGGGTATCTACAATGAGCAGTTCTTC.

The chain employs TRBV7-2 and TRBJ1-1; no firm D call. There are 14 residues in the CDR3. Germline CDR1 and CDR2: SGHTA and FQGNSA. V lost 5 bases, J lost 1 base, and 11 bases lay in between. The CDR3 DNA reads TGTGCCAGCAGCGCCGGGAGGGCGAACACTGAAGCTTTCTTT. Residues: CASSAGRANTEAFF.

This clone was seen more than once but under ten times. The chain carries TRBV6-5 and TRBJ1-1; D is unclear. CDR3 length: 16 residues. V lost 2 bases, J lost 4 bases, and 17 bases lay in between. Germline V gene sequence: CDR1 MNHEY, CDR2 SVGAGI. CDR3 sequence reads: CASSYGASLRATEAFF. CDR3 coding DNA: TGTGCCAGCAGTTACGGCGCTTCCCTCCGGGCCACTGAAGCTTTCTTT.

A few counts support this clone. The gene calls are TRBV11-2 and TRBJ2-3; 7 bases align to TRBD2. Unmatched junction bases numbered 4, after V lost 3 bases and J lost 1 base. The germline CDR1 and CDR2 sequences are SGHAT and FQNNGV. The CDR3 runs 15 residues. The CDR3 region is CASSLVGRGTDTQYF. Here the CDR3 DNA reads TGTGCCAGCAGCTTGGTGGGGAGGGGCACAGATACGCAGTATTTT.

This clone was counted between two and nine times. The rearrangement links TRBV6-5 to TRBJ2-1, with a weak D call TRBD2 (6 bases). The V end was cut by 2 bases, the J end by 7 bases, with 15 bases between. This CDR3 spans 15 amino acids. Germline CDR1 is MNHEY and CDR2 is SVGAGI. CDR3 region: CASSYPGGPWNEQFF. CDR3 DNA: TGTGCCAGCAGTTACCCCGGAGGGCCTTGGAATGAGCAGTTCTTC.